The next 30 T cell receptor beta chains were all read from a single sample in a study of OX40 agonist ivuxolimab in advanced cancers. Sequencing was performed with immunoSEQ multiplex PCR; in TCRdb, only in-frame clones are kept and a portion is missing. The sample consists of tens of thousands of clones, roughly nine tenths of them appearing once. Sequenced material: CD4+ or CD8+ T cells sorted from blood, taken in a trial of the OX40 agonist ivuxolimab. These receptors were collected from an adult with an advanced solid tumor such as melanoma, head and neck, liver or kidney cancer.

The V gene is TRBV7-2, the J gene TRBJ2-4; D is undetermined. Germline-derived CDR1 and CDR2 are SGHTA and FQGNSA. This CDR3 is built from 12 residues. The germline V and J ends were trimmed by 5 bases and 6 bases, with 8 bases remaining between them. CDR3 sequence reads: CASSQRTNIQYF. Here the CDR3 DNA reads TGTGCCAGCAGCCAACGCACAAACATTCAGTACTTC.

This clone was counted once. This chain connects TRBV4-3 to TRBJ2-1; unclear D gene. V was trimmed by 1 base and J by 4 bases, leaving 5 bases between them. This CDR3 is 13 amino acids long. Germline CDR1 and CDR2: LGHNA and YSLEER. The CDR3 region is CASSQGFYNEQFF. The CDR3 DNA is TGCGCCAGCAGCCAAGGATTTTACAATGAGCAGTTCTTC.

The chain's CDR3 is CASSLSSGYGYTF. DNA of the CDR3: TGTGCCAGCAGCTTATCTTCCGGATATGGCTACACCTTC. The J gene is TRBJ1-2, the V gene TRBV7-2; D is uncertain. The CDR3 contains 13 residues. From germline, CDR1 is SGHTA and CDR2 FQGNSA. V was shortened by 2 bases and J by 5 bases, with 9 bases between the two germline ends.

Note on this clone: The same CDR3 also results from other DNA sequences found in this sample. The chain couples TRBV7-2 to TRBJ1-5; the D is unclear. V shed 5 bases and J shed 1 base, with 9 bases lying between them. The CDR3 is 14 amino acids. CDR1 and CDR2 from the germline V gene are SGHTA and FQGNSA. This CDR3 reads CASSPRGSNQPQHF. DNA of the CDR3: TGTGCCAGCAGCCCCCGGGGAAGCAATCAGCCCCAGCATTTT.

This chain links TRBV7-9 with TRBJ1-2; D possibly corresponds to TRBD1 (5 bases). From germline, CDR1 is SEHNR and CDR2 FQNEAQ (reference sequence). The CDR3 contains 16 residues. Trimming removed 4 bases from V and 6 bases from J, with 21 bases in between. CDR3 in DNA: TGTGCCAGCAGCTCCATCCGGGACTCATCTGGAAATGGCTACACCTTC. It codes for CASSSIRDSSGNGYTF.

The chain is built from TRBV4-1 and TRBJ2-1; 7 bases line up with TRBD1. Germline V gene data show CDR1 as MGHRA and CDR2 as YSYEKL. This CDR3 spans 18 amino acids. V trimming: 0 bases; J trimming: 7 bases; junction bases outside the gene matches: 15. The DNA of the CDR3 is TGCGCCAGCAGCCAAGACAAAGGGGGACAGATAAAAAGTAATGAGCAGTTCTTC. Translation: CASSQDKGGQIKSNEQFF.

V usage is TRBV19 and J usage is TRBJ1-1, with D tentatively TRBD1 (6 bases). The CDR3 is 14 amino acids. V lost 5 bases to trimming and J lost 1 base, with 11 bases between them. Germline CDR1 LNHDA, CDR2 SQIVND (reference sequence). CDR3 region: CASSLGQRNTEAFF. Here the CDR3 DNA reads TGTGCCAGTAGTCTCGGACAGAGGAACACTGAAGCTTTCTTT.

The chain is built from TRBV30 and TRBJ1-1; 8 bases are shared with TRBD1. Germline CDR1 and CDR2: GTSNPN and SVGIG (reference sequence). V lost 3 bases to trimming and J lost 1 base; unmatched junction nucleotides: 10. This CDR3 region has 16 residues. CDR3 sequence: CAWRLQGDGGNTEAFF. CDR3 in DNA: TGTGCCTGGAGACTACAGGGGGACGGGGGGAACACTGAAGCTTTCTTT.

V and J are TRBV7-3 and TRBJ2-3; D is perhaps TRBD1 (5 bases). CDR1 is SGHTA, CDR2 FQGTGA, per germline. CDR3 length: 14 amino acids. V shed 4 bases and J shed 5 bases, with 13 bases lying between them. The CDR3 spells CASSSTGPIDTQYF. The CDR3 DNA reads TGTGCCAGCAGCTCCACAGGTCCCATAGATACGCAGTATTTT.

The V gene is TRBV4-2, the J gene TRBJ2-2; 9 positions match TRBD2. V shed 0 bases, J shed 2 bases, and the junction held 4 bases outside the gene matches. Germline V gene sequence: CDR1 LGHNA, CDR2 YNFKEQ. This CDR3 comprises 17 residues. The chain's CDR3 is CASSQEASGVNTGELFF. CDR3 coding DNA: TGTGCCAGCAGCCAAGAAGCTAGCGGGGTAAACACCGGGGAGCTGTTTTTT.

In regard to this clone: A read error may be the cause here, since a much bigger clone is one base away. This CDR3 is CASSPGQAYGYTF. The CDR3 nucleotides are TGTGCCAGCAGCCCTGGACAGGCCTATGGCTACACCTTC. This chain connects TRBV6-6 to TRBJ1-2; TRBD1 agrees at 7 bases. Germline loops: CDR1 MNHNY, CDR2 SVGAGI (reference sequence). Losses at the gene ends were 6 bases for V and 4 bases for J; bases not matched to a gene: 5. CDR3 length: 13 amino acids.

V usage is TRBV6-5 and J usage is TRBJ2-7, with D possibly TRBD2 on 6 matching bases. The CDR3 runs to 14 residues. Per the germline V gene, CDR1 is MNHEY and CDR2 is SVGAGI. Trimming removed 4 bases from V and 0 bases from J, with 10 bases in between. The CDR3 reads CASSSDGSSYEQYF. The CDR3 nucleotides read TGTGCCAGCAGTTCCGACGGGAGCTCCTACGAGCAGTACTTC.

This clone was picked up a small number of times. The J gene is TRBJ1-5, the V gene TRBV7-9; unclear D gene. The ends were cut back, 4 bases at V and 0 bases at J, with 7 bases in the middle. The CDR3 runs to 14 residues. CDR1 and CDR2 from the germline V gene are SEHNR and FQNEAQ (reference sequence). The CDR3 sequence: CASSSLNSNQPQHF. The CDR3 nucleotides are TGTGCCAGCAGCTCGCTGAATAGCAATCAGCCCCAGCATTTT.

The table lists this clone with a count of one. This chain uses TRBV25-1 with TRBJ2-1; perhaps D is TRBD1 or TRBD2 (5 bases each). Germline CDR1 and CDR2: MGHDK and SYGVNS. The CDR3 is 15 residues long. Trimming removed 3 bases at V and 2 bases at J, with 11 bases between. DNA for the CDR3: TGTGCCAGCAGTGAGTTAGGGGACCCCTACAATGAGCAGTTCTTC. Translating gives CASSELGDPYNEQFF.

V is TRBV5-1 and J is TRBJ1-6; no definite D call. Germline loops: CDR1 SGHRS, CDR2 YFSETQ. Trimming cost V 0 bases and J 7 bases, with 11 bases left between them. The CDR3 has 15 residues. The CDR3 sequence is CASSLGDLENSPLHF. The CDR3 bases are TGCGCCAGCAGCTTGGGGGATCTGGAGAATTCACCCCTCCACTTT.

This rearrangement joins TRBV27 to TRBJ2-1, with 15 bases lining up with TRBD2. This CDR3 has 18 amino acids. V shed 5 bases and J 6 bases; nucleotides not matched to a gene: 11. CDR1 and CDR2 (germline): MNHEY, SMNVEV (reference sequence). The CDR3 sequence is CASSPPRTSGGARNEQFF. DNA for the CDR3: TGTGCCAGCAGTCCCCCTAGGACTAGCGGGGGGGCCCGCAATGAGCAGTTCTTC.

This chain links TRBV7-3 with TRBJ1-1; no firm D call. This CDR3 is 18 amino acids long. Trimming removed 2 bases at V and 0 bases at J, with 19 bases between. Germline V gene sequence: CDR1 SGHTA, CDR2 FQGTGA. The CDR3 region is CASSLACGRYGMNTEAFF. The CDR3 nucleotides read TGTGCCAGCAGCTTAGCTTGTGGCCGCTACGGGATGAACACTGAAGCTTTCTTT.

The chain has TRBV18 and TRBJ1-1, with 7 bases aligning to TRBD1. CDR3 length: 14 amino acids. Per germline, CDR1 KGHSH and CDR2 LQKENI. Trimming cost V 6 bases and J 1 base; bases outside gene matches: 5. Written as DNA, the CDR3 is TGTGCCAGCTCCTCCGGACAGGAGAACACTGAAGCTTTCTTT. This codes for CASSSGQENTEAFF.

The CDR3 is CASSTSGPVSTIYGYTF. The CDR3 nucleotides are TGTGCCAGCAGTACGAGCGGGCCCGTCTCGACCATTTATGGCTACACCTTC. This chain links TRBV7-2 with TRBJ1-2; unclear D gene. The CDR3 is made up of 17 amino acids. Germline CDR1 SGHTA, CDR2 FQGNSA. Trimming took 6 bases from V and 5 from J, leaving 25 bases between them.

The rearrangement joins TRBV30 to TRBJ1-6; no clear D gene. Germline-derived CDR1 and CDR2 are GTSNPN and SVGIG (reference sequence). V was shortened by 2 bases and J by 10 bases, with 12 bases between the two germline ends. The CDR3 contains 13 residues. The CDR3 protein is CAWSLSSGSPLHF. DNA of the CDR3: TGTGCCTGGAGTCTTTCCTCGGGGTCACCCCTCCACTTT. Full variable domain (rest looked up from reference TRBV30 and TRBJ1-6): SQTIHQWPATLVQPVGSPLSLECTVEGTSNPNLYWYRQAAGRGLQLLFYSVGIGQISSEVPQNLSASRPQDRQFILSSKKLLLSDSGFYLCAWSLSSGSPLHFGNGTRLTVT.

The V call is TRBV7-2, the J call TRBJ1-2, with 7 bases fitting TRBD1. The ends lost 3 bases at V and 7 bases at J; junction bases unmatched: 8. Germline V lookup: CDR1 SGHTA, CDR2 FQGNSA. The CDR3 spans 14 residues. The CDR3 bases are TGTGCCAGCAGCTTGGAGAGGGGGCTTACTGGCTACACCTTC. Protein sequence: CASSLERGLTGYTF.

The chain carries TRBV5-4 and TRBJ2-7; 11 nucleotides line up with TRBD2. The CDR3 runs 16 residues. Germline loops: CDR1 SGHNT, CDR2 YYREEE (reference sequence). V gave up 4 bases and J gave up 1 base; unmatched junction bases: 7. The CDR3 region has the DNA TGTGCCAGCAGCCCGGGACTAGCGGTGGGTTCCTACGAGCAGTACTTC. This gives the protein CASSPGLAVGSYEQYF.

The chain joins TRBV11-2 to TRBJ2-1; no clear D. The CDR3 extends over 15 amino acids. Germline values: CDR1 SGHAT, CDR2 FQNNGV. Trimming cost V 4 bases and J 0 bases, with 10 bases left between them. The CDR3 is CASSYREGSYNEQFF. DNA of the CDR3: TGTGCCAGCAGCTATAGGGAAGGCTCCTACAATGAGCAGTTCTTC.

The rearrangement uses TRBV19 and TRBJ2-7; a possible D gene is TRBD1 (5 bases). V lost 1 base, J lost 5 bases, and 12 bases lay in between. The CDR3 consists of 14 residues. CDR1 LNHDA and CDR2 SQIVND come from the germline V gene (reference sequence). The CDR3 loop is CASSIGTGDHEQYF. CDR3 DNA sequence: TGTGCCAGTAGTATAGGCACAGGAGACCACGAGCAGTACTTC.

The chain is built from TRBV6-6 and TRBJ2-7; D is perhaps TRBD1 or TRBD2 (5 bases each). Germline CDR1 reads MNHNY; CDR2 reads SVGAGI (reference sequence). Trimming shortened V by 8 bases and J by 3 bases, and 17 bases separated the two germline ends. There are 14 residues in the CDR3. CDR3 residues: CASGVPGRGYEQYF. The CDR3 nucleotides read TGTGCCAGCGGCGTACCGGGACGAGGCTACGAGCAGTACTTC.

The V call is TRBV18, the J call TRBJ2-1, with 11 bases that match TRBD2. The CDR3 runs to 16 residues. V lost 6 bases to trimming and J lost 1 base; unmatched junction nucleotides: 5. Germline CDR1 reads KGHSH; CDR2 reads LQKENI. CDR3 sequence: CASSRTSGWSYNEQFF. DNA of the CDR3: TGTGCCAGCTCTCGGACTAGCGGGTGGTCCTACAATGAGCAGTTCTTC. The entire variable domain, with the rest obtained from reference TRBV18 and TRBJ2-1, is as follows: NAGVMQNPRHLVRRRGQEARLRCSPMKGHSHVYWYRQLPEEGLKFMVYLQKENIIDESGMPKERFSAEFPKEGPSILRIQQVVRGDSAAYFCASSRTSGWSYNEQFFGPGTRLTVL.

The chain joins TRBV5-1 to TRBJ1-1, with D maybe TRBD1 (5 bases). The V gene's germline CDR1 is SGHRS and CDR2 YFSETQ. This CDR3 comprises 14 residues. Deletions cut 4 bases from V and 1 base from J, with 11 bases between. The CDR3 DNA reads TGCGCCAGCAGCCTTGACAGACGGAACACTGAAGCTTTCTTT. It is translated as CASSLDRRNTEAFF.

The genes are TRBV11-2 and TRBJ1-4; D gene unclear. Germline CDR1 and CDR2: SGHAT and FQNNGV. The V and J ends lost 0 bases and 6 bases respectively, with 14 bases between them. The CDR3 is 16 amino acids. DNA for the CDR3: TGTGCCAGCAGCTTAGATAAAGGGTTTGAATATGAAAAACTGTTTTTT. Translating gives CASSLDKGFEYEKLFF.

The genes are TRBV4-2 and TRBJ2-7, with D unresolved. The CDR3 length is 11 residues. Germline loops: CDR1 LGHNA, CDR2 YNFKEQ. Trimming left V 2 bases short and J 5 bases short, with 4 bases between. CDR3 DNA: TGTGCCAGCAGCCAATTGAACGAGCAGTACTTC. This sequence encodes CASSQLNEQYF.

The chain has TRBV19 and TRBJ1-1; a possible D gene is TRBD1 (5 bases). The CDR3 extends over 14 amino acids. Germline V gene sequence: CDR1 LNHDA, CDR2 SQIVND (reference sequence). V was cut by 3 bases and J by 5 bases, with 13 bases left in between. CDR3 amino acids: CASSITVGGTEAFF. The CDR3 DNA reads TGTGCCAGTAGTATTACGGTGGGGGGAACTGAAGCTTTCTTT.